These 15 T cell receptor beta chains were sequenced from one sample in a study of shared T cell receptors in the human thymus. The method was immunoSEQ multiplex PCR; TCRdb's version includes in-frame clones alone and lacks a portion of them. Here the sample spans hundreds of thousands of clones, approximately 87% being singletons. These data were likewise used in another study, on human thymus T cells.

Source material: thymocytes. The receptor source for this set is a boy under two years old with a congenital heart defect.

V usage is TRBV27 and J usage is TRBJ1-4; a weak D match, TRBD1 (6 bases). Trimming pared 4 bases from V and 6 bases from J, leaving 21 bases between. CDR3 length equals 17 residues. The germline V gene has CDR1 MNHEY and CDR2 SMNVEV (reference sequence). The CDR3 nucleotides read TGTGCCAGCAGTTCACGGGTACGGACAGTTGACGATGAAAAACTGTTTTTT. Its translation: CASSSRVRTVDDEKLFF.

V is TRBV28 and J is TRBJ2-7; 8 nucleotides line up with TRBD1. The germline V gene has CDR1 MDHEN and CDR2 SYDVKM. Germline trimming cut 4 bases from V and 3 bases from J; bases unmatched to any gene: 5. The CDR3 has 14 residues. The CDR3 loop reads CASSSRGRFYEQYF. As DNA, the CDR3 is TGTGCCAGCAGTTCCAGGGGGCGCTTCTACGAGCAGTACTTC.

Concerning this clone itself: The junction does not match germline at one end; this may be a read error. The chain carries TRBV7-2 and TRBJ2-1; 11 nucleotides agree with TRBD2. This CDR3 contains 15 residues. CDR1 is SGHTA, CDR2 FQGNSA, per germline. The CDR3 nucleotides are TGTGCCAGCAGCCTAGCGGGAGGTATCTACAATGAGCAGTTCTTC. It translates to CASSLAGGIYNEQFF. The variable domain in full, with the rest retrieved from reference TRBV7-2 and TRBJ2-1, is GAGVSQSPSNKVTEKGKDVELRCDPISGHTALYWYRQSLGQGLEFLIYFQGNSAPDKSGLPSDRFSAERTGGSVSTLTIQRTQQEDSAVYLCASSLAGGIYNEQFFGPGTRLTVL.

Concerning this clone: One end of the junction does not line up with germline, which may come from a read error. Distinct nucleotide sequences in the sample also encode this CDR3. The V and J genes are TRBV5-1 and TRBJ2-5, with 8 bases that match TRBD1. Per germline, CDR1 SGHRS and CDR2 YFSETQ. The CDR3 length is 16 residues. The CDR3 loop reads CASSLNSGQEQETQYF. The CDR3 DNA sequence: TGCGCCAGCAGCTTAAATTCGGGACAGGAGCAAGAAACCCAGTACTTC.

Details on this clone: A junction end diverges from the germline sequence, so it may reflect a read error. The chain joins TRBV7-7 to TRBJ2-7; D may be TRBD1 (6 bases). CDR1 SSHAT and CDR2 FNYEAQ come from the germline V gene (reference sequence). There are 14 residues in the CDR3. The CDR3 sequence is CASSGRDTGYEQYF. CDR3 bases: TGTGCTAGCAGCGGTCGGGACACCGGTTACGAGCAGTACTTC.

The chain uses TRBV7-9 and TRBJ2-1; 9 nucleotides agree with TRBD2. Germline CDR1 reads SEHNR; CDR2 reads FQNEAQ (reference sequence). The CDR3 has 14 amino acids. The V segment lost 1 base and the J segment 15 bases; nucleotides outside the gene matches: 10. This chain's CDR3 is CASSLEASGTPWFF. In DNA, the CDR3 is TGTGCCAGCAGCTTAGAGGCTAGCGGGACGCCATGGTTCTTC.

The V call is TRBV6-5, the J call TRBJ2-7, with D perhaps matching TRBD2 (7 bases). The V end was cut by 2 bases, the J end by 6 bases, with 11 bases between. The CDR3 is 13 amino acids. Germline values: CDR1 MNHEY, CDR2 SVGAGI. CDR3 region: CASSYGGGSEQYF. The CDR3 nucleotides read TGTGCCAGCAGTTACGGCGGGGGCAGCGAGCAGTACTTC.

This clone was counted once. The chain combines TRBV5-1 with TRBJ1-1; D ambiguous. Deletions cut 2 bases from V and 0 bases from J, with 11 bases between. This CDR3 is 15 amino acids long. Germline V lookup: CDR1 SGHRS, CDR2 YFSETQ. CDR3: CASSFGAQLNTEAFF. The CDR3 bases are TGCGCCAGCAGCTTTGGCGCACAGTTGAACACTGAAGCTTTCTTT.

This chain joins TRBV7-9 and TRBJ1-3; 7 nucleotides align to TRBD1. This CDR3 contains 17 residues. The trim removed 4 bases at V and 1 base at J, leaving 10 bases unmatched. The germline V gene has CDR1 SEHNR and CDR2 FQNEAQ (reference sequence). The CDR3 bases are TGTGCCAGCAGCTGTAACAGGGGAGGCGATTCTGGAAACACCATATATTTT. It translates to CASSCNRGGDSGNTIYF.

CDR3 protein: CASSFGGKPTEAFF. The CDR3 bases are TGCGCCAGCAGCTTTGGCGGGAAACCCACTGAAGCTTTCTTT. The chain uses TRBV5-1 and TRBJ1-1; D is unresolved. The CDR3 runs 14 residues. Germline loops: CDR1 SGHRS, CDR2 YFSETQ. Trimming removed 2 bases from V and 4 bases from J, with 12 bases in between.

The chain recombines TRBV30 with TRBJ2-2; tentatively, D is TRBD2 (7 bases). Trimming shortened V by 5 bases and J by 4 bases, and 14 bases separated the two germline ends. CDR1 is GTSNPN, CDR2 SVGIG, per germline (reference sequence). The CDR3 is 14 amino acids. This CDR3 reads CAWAEGGGTGELFF. The DNA of the CDR3 is TGTGCCTGGGCGGAGGGAGGGGGCACCGGGGAGCTGTTTTTT. Variable domain in full (rest from reference TRBV30 and TRBJ2-2): SQTIHQWPATLVQPVGSPLSLECTVEGTSNPNLYWYRQAAGRGLQLLFYSVGIGQISSEVPQNLSASRPQDRQFILSSKKLLLSDSGFYLCAWAEGGGTGELFFGEGSRLTVL.

This chain links TRBV7-2 with TRBJ2-5; 8 nucleotides line up with TRBD1. Trimming at V came to 5 bases and at J to 4 bases, leaving 9 bases not matched to a gene. The CDR3 contains 15 residues. Germline V gene data show CDR1 as SGHTA and CDR2 as FQGNSA. The CDR3 DNA sequence: TGTGCCAGCAGCGCCGACAGGGGCGAGGGAGAGACCCAGTACTTC. This encodes CASSADRGEGETQYF.

The gene calls are TRBV27 and TRBJ2-6; tentative D call: TRBD2 (6 bases). The CDR3 consists of 15 residues. Germline V gene lookup returns CDR1 MNHEY and CDR2 SMNVEV (reference sequence). V was trimmed by 8 bases and J by 4 bases, leaving 15 bases between them. The CDR3 sequence: CASRRGFAGANVLTF. In DNA, the CDR3 is TGTGCCAGCCGTCGGGGGTTCGCCGGGGCCAACGTCCTGACTTTC.

The V gene is TRBV23-1, the J gene TRBJ2-7, with a weak D call TRBD2 (6 bases). TRBV23-1 is classed as an ORF, of uncertain function. The CDR3 spans 15 residues. The V gene lost 4 bases and the J gene lost 2 bases, with 15 bases spanning the gap. CDR3 amino acids: CASSRPGQRAYEQYF. CDR3 coding DNA: TGCGCCAGCAGTCGGCCCGGGCAGCGGGCCTACGAGCAGTACTTC.

J is TRBJ2-5 and V is TRBV2; the D gene is possibly TRBD1 (6 bases). The germline V gene encodes CDR1 SNHLY and CDR2 FYNNEI. V dropped 3 bases and J dropped 1 base, with 9 bases sitting between them. There are 14 residues in the CDR3. The CDR3 sequence is CASSEVQGQETQYF. Here the CDR3 DNA reads TGTGCCAGCAGTGAGGTACAGGGCCAAGAGACCCAGTACTTC.